This passage covers 19 T cell receptor beta chains from one sample sequenced in a study of immune evolution from preneoplasia to lung adenocarcinoma. This table comes from immunoSEQ multiplex PCR, and its TCRdb copy is limited to in-frame clones, with some not included. The sample has 35,000 to 40,000 clones; about 74% are singletons. Sequenced: FFPE invasive lung adenocarcinoma tissue. These TCRs come from a person in their sixties or seventies with lung adenocarcinoma.

This clone has just one count. The chain carries TRBV28 and TRBJ2-7; the match to TRBD1 covers 10 bases. V was pared by 6 bases and J by 5 bases, with 7 bases of the junction left unmatched. The CDR3 contains 14 residues. CDR1 is MDHEN and CDR2 is SYDVKM in the germline V gene. In DNA, the CDR3 is TGTGCCAGCAGGAACGGACAGGGGGTCCACGAGCAGTACTTC. Translated, it gives CASRNGQGVHEQYF.

This clone was counted once. V and J are TRBV19 and TRBJ2-3; 9 nucleotides line up with TRBD1. The CDR3 contains 17 residues. Germline V gene sequence: CDR1 LNHDA, CDR2 SQIVND (reference sequence). Trimming at V came to 7 bases and at J to 0 bases, leaving 11 bases not matched to a gene. The CDR3 protein is CASTNLQGAKSTDTQYF. In DNA form, the CDR3 reads TGTGCCAGTACCAATTTACAGGGGGCCAAGAGCACAGATACGCAGTATTTT.

The chain is built from TRBV6-5 and TRBJ1-2; 9 nucleotides line up with TRBD1. In germline, CDR1 is MNHEY, CDR2 SVGAGI. The V gene end was trimmed by 2 bases and the J gene end by 7 bases; junction bases not matched to a gene: 8. The CDR3 runs 15 residues. The CDR3 spells CASSYSSGQGGGYTF. The CDR3 bases are TGTGCCAGCAGTTACAGCTCGGGACAGGGTGGTGGCTACACCTTC.

This clone was detected a few times. The chain recombines TRBV7-2 with TRBJ1-1, with no clear D. Germline values: CDR1 SGHTA, CDR2 FQGNSA. This CDR3 has 12 residues. V was trimmed by 5 bases and J by 3 bases, leaving 7 bases between them. The CDR3, as DNA: TGTGCCAGCAGCGCTTGGGACACTGAAGCTTTCTTT. Residues: CASSAWDTEAFF. The full variable domain, with the rest looked up from reference TRBV7-2 and TRBJ1-1, is GAGVSQSPSNKVTEKGKDVELRCDPISGHTALYWYRQSLGQGLEFLIYFQGNSAPDKSGLPSDRFSAERTGGSVSTLTIQRTQQEDSAVYLCASSAWDTEAFFGQGTRLTVV.

This clone was seen only a few times. The V and J genes are TRBV28 and TRBJ1-2; TRBD1 might be the D (5 bases). CDR3 size: 13 residues. CDR1 and CDR2 (germline): MDHEN, SYDVKM. Trimming pared 4 bases from V and 5 bases from J, leaving 11 bases between. The DNA for the CDR3 is TGTGCCAGCAGTTACGGGGCCGGGTATGGCTACACCTTC. Its translation is CASSYGAGYGYTF.

The chain is built from TRBV6-5 and TRBJ2-1, with a weak D call TRBD2 (6 bases). Trimming removed 7 bases at V and 10 bases at J, with 11 bases between. There are 11 residues in the CDR3. In germline, CDR1 is MNHEY, CDR2 SVGAGI. In nucleotides, the CDR3 is TGTGCCAGCACCCACGGGAGAGAGCAGTTCTTC. Amino acids: CASTHGREQFF.

On this clone itself: Other DNA variants within this sample encode the same CDR3. The chain combines TRBV29-1 with TRBJ2-7; 7 positions agree with TRBD1. Germline CDR1 and CDR2: SQVTM and ANQGSEA. The CDR3 length is 14 residues. J was trimmed by 2 bases and V by 2 bases; bases with no gene match: 6. CDR3 in amino acids: CSVESDRSTYEQYF. The DNA of the CDR3 is TGCAGCGTTGAATCGGACAGGTCAACCTACGAGCAGTACTTC.

The genes are TRBV11-2 and TRBJ2-1; weak D call: TRBD2 (5 bases). The germline V gene has CDR1 SGHAT and CDR2 FQNNGV. V shed 3 bases and J shed 6 bases, with 18 bases lying between them. The CDR3 totals 16 residues. CDR3 sequence (DNA): TGTGCCAGCAGCTTCACCCCCATCCCACGGGGCAATGAGCAGTTCTTC. Translated, it gives CASSFTPIPRGNEQFF.

The genes are TRBV19 and TRBJ2-1, with D perhaps TRBD2 (6 bases). Trimming cost V 6 bases and J 0 bases, with 9 bases left between them. The germline gives CDR1 LNHDA, CDR2 SQIVND (reference sequence). The CDR3 runs 14 residues. CDR3 protein: CASSPDYSYNEQFF. CDR3 nucleotide sequence: TGTGCCAGTAGCCCGGACTACTCCTACAATGAGCAGTTCTTC.

This chain uses TRBV18 with TRBJ1-2, with D maybe TRBD1 (5 bases). V shed 3 bases and J shed 4 bases, with 15 bases lying between them. The CDR3 consists of 15 residues. CDR1 is KGHSH and CDR2 is LQKENI in the germline V gene. The CDR3 DNA is TGTGCCAGCTCACCTGACCCCGGGGGTAGCTATGGCTACACCTTC. This codes for CASSPDPGGSYGYTF.

The chain uses TRBV19 and TRBJ1-5, with TRBD1 as a possible D gene (6 bases). The germline CDR1 and CDR2 sequences are LNHDA and SQIVND (reference sequence). The V end lost 5 bases, the J end lost 6 bases, and 17 bases lay between the germline ends. This CDR3 comprises 15 residues. Here the CDR3 reads CASSSGAGEVQPQHF. The CDR3 DNA follows: TGTGCCAGTAGTTCCGGGGCAGGGGAGGTTCAGCCCCAGCATTTT.

The V gene is TRBV10-2, the J gene TRBJ1-5, with a tentative D call TRBD1 (5 bases). The V gene lost 6 bases and the J gene lost 7 bases, with 16 bases spanning the gap. Germline-derived CDR1 and CDR2 are WSHSY and SAAADI. CDR3 length equals 14 residues. CDR3 amino acids: CASSGTDSAQPQHF. The DNA of the CDR3 is TGCGCCAGCAGCGGGACGGATTCAGCGCAGCCCCAGCATTTT.

This sequence joins TRBV6-4 and TRBJ2-5; D might be TRBD2 (5 bases). The CDR3 consists of 12 residues. V lost 8 bases, J lost 4 bases, and 11 bases lay in between. Germline-derived CDR1 and CDR2 are MRHNA and SNTAGT. The CDR3 region is CASAGDPETQYF. The CDR3 region has the DNA TGTGCCAGCGCGGGTGACCCAGAGACCCAGTACTTC.

The chain links TRBV5-6 to TRBJ2-7, with D possibly being TRBD1 or TRBD2 (5 bases each). V was cut by 2 bases and J by 0 bases, with 15 bases left in between. Germline V gene lookup returns CDR1 SGHDT and CDR2 YYEEEE. There are 16 residues in the CDR3. The CDR3 sequence: CASSLSVGTASYEQYF. CDR3 DNA sequence: TGTGCCAGCAGCTTAAGTGTGGGGACGGCCTCCTACGAGCAGTACTTC.

The rearrangement joins TRBV19 to TRBJ2-2, with D possibly being TRBD2 (6 bases). Germline CDR1 reads LNHDA; CDR2 reads SQIVND (reference sequence). With 2 bases removed from V and 1 base from J, the gap between germline ends came to 14 bases. This CDR3 comprises 17 residues. The CDR3 DNA sequence: TGTGCCAGTAGTATACCACGGGGGACCTTGAACACCGGGGAGCTGTTTTTT. It is translated as CASSIPRGTLNTGELFF.

Judged by abundance, this clone is medium-sized. V gene TRBV11-3 combines with J gene TRBJ2-3; tentative D call: TRBD2 (5 bases). The CDR3 spans 13 residues. Trimming left V 3 bases short and J 8 bases short, with 12 bases between. Germline-derived CDR1 and CDR2 are SGHNT and YENEEA. The CDR3, as DNA: TGTGCCAGCAGCTTCGGTGCACTAGGTACGCAGTATTTT. Its protein is CASSFGALGTQYF.

A note on this clone: Other nucleotide sequences from this sample produce the same CDR3. The chain recombines TRBV7-8 with TRBJ2-5; D gene uncertain. Trimming removed 3 bases from V and 4 bases from J, with 6 bases in between. The CDR3 is 12 amino acids. Germline assignment: CDR1 SGHVS and CDR2 FQNEAQ. The CDR3 region is CASSFNRETQYF. The CDR3 DNA follows: TGTGCCAGCAGCTTTAACCGAGAGACCCAGTACTTC.

The rearrangement joins TRBV4-1 to TRBJ2-2, with D possibly TRBD2 on 6 matching bases. Trimming stripped 0 bases from V and 4 bases from J, with 18 bases between. CDR1 and CDR2 (germline): MGHRA, YSYEKL. This CDR3 spans 18 amino acids. The CDR3 bases are TGCGCCAGCAGCCAAGATAGCGGAGGGAGCTTGAGCACCGGGGAGCTGTTTTTT. This codes for CASSQDSGGSLSTGELFF.

Only one count was recorded for this clone. The V call is TRBV28, the J call TRBJ2-2; D is unresolved. V shed 8 bases and J shed 1 base, with 8 bases lying between them. The V gene's germline CDR1 is MDHEN and CDR2 SYDVKM. CDR3 length: 13 residues. The CDR3 DNA is TGTGCCAGCCGCGATCGGAACACCGGGGAGCTGTTTTTT. It translates to CASRDRNTGELFF.